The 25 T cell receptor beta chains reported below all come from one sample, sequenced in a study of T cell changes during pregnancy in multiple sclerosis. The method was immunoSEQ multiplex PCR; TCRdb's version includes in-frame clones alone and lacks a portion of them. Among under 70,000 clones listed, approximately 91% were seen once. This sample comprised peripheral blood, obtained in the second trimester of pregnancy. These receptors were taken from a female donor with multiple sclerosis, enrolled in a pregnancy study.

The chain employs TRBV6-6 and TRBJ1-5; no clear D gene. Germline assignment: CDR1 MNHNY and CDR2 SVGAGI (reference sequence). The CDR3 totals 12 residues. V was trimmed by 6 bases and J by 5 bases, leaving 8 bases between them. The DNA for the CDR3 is TGTGCCAGCAGACGCACAGATCAGCCCCAGCATTTT. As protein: CASRRTDQPQHF.

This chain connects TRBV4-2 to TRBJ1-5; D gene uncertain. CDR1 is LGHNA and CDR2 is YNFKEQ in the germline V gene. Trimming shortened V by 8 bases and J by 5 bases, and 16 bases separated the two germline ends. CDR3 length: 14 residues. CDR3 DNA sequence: TGTGCCAGCGCCCCCTTGGAGGGTTATCAGCCCCAGCATTTT. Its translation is CASAPLEGYQPQHF.

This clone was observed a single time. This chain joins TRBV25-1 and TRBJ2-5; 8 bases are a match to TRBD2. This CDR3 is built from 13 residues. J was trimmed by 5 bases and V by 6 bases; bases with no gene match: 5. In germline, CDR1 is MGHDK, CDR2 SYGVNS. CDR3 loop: CASRGSGVETQYF. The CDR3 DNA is TGTGCCAGCAGAGGTAGCGGGGTTGAGACCCAGTACTTC.

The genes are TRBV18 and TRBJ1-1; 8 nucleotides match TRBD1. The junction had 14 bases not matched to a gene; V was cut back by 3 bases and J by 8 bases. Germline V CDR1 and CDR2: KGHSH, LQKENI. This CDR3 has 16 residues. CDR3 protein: CASSPPGTGGRREAFF. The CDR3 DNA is TGTGCCAGCTCACCCCCCGGGACAGGTGGGAGGCGGGAAGCTTTCTTT.

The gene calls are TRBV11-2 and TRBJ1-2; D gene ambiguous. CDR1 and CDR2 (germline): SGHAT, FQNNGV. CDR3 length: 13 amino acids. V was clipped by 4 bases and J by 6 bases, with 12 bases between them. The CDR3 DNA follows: TGTGCCAGCAGCTCCCAACGGGGAGATGGCTACACCTTC. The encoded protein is CASSSQRGDGYTF.

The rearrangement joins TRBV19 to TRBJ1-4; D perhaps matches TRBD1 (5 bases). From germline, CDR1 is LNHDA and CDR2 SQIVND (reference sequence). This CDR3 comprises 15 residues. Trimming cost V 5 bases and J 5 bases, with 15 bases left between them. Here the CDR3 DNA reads TGTGCCAGTAGTCCGTGGACAAGGATGAATGAAAAACTGTTTTTT. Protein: CASSPWTRMNEKLFF. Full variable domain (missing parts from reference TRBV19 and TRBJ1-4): DGGITQSPKYLFRKEGQNVTLSCEQNLNHDAMYWYRQDPGQGLRLIYYSQIVNDFQKGDIAEGYSVSREKKESFPLTVTSAQKNPTAFYLCASSPWTRMNEKLFFGSGTQLSVL.

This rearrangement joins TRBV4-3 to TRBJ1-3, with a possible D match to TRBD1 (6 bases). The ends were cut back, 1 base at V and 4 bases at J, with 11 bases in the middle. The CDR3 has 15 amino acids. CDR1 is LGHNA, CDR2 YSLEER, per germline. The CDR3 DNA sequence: TGCGCCAGCAGCCAAGGACAGGCTGCAGGAAACACCATATATTTT. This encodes CASSQGQAAGNTIYF.

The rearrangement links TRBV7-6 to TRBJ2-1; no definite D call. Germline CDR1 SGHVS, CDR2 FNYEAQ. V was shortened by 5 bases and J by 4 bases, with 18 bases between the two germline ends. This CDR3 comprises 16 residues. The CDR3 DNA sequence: TGTGCCAGCAGCCCCCAAGGCGGCGGTCCGTACAATGAGCAGTTCTTC. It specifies CASSPQGGGPYNEQFF.

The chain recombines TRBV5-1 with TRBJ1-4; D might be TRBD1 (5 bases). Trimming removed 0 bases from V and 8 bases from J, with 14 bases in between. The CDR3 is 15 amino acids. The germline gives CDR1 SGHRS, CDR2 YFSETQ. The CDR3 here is CASSLGDSAGEKLFF. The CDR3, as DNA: TGCGCCAGCAGCTTGGGGGACTCGGCTGGGGAAAAACTGTTTTTT.

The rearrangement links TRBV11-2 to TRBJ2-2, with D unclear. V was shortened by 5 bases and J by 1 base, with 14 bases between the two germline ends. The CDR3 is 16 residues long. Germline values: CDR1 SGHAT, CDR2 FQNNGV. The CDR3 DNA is TGTGCCAGCAGCCCCGTTCGTCAGTTGAACACCGGGGAGCTGTTTTTT. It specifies CASSPVRQLNTGELFF.

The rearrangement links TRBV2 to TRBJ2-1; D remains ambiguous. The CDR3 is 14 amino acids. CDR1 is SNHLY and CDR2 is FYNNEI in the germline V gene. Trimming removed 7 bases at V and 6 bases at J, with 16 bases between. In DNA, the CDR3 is TGTGCCAGCAAGAACTCCTATCCCACCAATGAGCAGTTCTTC. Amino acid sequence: CASKNSYPTNEQFF.

The chain's CDR3 is CAITSDRDGTEAFF. The CDR3 nucleotides are TGTGCCATCACCTCGGACAGGGATGGAACTGAAGCTTTCTTT. The chain has TRBV10-3 and TRBJ1-1; 8 bases align to TRBD1. Germline-derived CDR1 and CDR2 are ENHRY and SYGVKD. Losses at the gene ends were 7 bases for V and 5 bases for J; bases not matched to a gene: 9. This CDR3 is 14 amino acids long.

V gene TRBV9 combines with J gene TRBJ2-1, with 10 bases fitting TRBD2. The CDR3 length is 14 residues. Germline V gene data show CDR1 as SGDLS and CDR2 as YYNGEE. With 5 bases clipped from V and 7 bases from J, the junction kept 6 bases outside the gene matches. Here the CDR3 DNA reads TGTGCCAGCAGTAGGACTAGCGGAGTGAATGAGCAGTTCTTC. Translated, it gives CASSRTSGVNEQFF.

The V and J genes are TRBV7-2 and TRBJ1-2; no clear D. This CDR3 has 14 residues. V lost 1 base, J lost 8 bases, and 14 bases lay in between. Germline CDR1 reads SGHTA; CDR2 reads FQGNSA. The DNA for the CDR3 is TGTGCCAGCAGCTTAGATGGCCTCTCGGGGGGCTACACCTTC. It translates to CASSLDGLSGGYTF.

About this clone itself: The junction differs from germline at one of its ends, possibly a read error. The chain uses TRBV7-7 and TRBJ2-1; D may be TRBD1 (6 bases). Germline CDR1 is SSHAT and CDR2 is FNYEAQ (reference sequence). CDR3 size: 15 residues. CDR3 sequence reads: CASSVGQSSYNEQFF. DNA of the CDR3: TGTGCTAGCAGCGTAGGACAGAGCTCCTACAATGAGCAGTTCTTC.

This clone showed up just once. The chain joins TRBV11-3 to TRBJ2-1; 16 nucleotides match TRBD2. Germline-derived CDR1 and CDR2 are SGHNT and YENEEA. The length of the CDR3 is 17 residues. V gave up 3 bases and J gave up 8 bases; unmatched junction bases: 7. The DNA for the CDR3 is TGTGCCAGCAGCTTTCGGCCGGGACTAGCGGGGGGGTATGAGCAGTTCTTC. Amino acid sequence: CASSFRPGLAGGYEQFF.

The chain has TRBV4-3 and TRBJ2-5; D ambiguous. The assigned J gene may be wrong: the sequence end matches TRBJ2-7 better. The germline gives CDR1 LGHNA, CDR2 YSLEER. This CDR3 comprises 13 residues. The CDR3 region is CASSQGFSYEQYF. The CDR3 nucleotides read TGCGCCAGCAGCCAGGGCTTCTCCTACGAGCAGTACTTC.

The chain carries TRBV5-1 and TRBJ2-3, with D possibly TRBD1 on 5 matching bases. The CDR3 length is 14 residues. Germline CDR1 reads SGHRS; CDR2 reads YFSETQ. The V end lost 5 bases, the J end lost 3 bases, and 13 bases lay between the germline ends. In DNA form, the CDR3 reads TGCGCCAGCAGGGATACAGGTTTAACAGATACGCAGTATTTT. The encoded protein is CASRDTGLTDTQYF. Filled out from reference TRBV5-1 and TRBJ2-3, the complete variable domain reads KAGVTQTPRYLIKTRGQQVTLSCSPISGHRSVSWYQQTPGQGLQFLFEYFSETQRNKGNFPGRFSGRQFSNSRSEMNVSTLELGDSALYLCASRDTGLTDTQYFGPGTRLTVL.

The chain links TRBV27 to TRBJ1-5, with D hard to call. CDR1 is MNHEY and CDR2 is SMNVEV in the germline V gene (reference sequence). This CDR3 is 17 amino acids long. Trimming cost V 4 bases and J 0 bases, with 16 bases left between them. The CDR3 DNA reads TGTGCCAGCAGTTGCCCGGATGGCAGGATTAGCAATCAGCCCCAGCATTTT. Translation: CASSCPDGRISNQPQHF.

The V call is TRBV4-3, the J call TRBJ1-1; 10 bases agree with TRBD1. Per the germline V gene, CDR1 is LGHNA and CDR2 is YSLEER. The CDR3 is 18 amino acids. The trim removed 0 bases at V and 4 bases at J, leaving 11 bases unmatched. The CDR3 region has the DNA TGCGCCAGCAGCCAAGATTCCCGGGACAGGGGCTTTGGCACTGAAGCTTTCTTT. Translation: CASSQDSRDRGFGTEAFF.

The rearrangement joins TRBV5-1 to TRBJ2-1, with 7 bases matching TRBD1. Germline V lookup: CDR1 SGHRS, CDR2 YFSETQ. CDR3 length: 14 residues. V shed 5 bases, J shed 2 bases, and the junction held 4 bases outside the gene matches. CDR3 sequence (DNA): TGCGCCAGCAGAACGACAGGGCCCTACAATGAGCAGTTCTTC. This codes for CASRTTGPYNEQFF.

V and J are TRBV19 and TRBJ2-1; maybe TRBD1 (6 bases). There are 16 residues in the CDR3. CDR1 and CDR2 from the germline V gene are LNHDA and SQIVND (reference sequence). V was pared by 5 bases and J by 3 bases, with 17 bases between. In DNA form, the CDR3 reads TGTGCCAGTAGTTCCCCGCCAGGGACATTCTACAATGAGCAGTTCTTC. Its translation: CASSSPPGTFYNEQFF.

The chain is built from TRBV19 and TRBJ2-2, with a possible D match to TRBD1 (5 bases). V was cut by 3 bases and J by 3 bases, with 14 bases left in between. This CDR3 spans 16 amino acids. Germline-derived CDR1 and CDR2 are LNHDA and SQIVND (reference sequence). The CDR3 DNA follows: TGTGCCAGTAGTATGACCTTTCAGGGCTACACCGGGGAGCTGTTTTTT. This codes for CASSMTFQGYTGELFF.

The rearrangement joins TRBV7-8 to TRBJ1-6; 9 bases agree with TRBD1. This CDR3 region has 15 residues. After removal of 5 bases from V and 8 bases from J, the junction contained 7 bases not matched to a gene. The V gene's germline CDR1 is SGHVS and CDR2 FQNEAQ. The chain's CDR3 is CASSPRTGGDSPLHF. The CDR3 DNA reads TGTGCCAGCAGCCCAAGAACAGGGGGCGATTCACCCCTCCACTTT.

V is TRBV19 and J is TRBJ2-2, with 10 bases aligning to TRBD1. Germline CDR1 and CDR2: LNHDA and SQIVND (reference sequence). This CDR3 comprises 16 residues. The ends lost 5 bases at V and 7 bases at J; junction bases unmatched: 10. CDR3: CASSGRDRGKVGELFF. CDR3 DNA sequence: TGTGCCAGTAGTGGCCGGGACAGGGGTAAAGTCGGGGAGCTGTTTTTT.